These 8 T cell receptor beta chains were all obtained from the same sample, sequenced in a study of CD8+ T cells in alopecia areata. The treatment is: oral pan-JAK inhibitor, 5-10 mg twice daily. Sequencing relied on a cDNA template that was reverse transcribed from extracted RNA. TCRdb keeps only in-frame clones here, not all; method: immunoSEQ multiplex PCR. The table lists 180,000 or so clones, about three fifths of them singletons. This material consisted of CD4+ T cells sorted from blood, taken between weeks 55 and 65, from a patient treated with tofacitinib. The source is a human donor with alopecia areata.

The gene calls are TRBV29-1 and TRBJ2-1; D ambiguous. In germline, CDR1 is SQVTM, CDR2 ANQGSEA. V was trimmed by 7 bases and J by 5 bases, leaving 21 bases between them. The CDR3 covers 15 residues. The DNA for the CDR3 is TGCAGCGCCCGACCCCCACTCCCGGTCCACAATGAGCAGTTCTTC. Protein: CSARPPLPVHNEQFF.

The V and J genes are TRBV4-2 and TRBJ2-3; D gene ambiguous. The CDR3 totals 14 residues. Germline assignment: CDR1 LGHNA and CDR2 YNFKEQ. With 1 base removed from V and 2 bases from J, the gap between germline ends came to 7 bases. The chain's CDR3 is CASSQAKPTDTQYF. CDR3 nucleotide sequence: TGTGCCAGCAGCCAAGCAAAGCCCACAGATACGCAGTATTTT.

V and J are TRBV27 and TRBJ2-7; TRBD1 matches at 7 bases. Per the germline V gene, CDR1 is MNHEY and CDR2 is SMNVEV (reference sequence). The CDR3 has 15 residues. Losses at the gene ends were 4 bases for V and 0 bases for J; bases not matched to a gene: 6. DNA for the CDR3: TGTGCCAGCAGTTCCGGACAGGCGGGCTCCTACGAGCAGTACTTC. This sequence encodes CASSSGQAGSYEQYF.

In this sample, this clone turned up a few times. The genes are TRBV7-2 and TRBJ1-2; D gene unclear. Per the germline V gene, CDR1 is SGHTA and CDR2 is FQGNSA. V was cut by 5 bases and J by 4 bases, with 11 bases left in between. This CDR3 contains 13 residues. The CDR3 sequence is CASSPPGPYGYTF. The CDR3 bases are TGTGCCAGCAGCCCTCCGGGTCCCTATGGCTACACCTTC.

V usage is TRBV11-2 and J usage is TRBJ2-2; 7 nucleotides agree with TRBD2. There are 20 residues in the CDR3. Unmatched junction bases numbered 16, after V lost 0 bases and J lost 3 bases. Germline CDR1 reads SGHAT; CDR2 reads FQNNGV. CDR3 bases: TGTGCCAGCAGCTTAGATCAAACCAGACTAGCCCCGGAACACACCGGGGAGCTGTTTTTT. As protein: CASSLDQTRLAPEHTGELFF.

In nucleotides, the CDR3 is TGCGCCAGCAGCTATCGAAGCGGGGCCACAGATACGCAGTATTTT. Its translation: CASSYRSGATDTQYF. The V call is TRBV5-1, the J call TRBJ2-3, with TRBD2 identical over 7 bases. Germline V lookup: CDR1 SGHRS, CDR2 YFSETQ. The junction had 6 bases not matched to a gene; V was cut back by 3 bases and J by 2 bases. The CDR3 has 15 amino acids.

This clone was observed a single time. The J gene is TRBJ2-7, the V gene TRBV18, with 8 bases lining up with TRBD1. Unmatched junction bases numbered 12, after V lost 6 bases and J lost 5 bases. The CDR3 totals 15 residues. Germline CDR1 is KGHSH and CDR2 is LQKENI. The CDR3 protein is CASSPNRGVLDEQYF. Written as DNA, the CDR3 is TGTGCCAGCTCGCCGAACAGGGGGGTCTTGGACGAGCAGTACTTC.

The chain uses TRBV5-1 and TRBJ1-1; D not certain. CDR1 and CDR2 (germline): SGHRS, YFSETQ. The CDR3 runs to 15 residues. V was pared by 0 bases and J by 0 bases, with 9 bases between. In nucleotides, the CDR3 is TGCGCCAGCAGCTTGGGAGCGGCCCTGAACACTGAAGCTTTCTTT. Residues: CASSLGAALNTEAFF.